This T cell receptor (beta chain) is from a study of CD8 T cells in ankylosing spondylitis. General study results and limits: Within ankylosing spondylitis blood, a TCR beta motif made up of seven to nine highly homologous variants appeared to be characteristic. The clones that were linked to disease were reported to be significantly enriched in matched synovial fluid samples from ankylosing spondylitis patients. Reactive arthritis synovial fluid and blood were previously reported to contain some motif variants. The disease-linked clones had a CD8+ phenotype and low blood frequencies.

Remarks on this clonotype: Its antigen is undetermined.

Construction of TCR beta libraries was performed using quantitative 5'-RACE with molecular barcodes. TCRdb used MiXCR to reprocess the 5' RACE reads, holding one entry per CDR3 protein. This table holds about 540,000 distinct CDR3 sequences, roughly 13% found once. The TCR sequence derives from a male donor with ankylosing spondylitis. The sample consisted of blood, either unsorted or a sorted T cell fraction (not recorded which).

CDR3 amino acids: CASSLVGGGDTEAFF. The DNA for the CDR3 is TGCGCCAGCAGCTTGGTAGGAGGGGGCGACACTGAAGCTTTCTTT. The rearrangement links TRBV5-1 to TRBJ1-1, with 7 bases identical to TRBD1. The germline V gene has CDR1 SGHRS and CDR2 YFSETQ. V shed 0 bases, J shed 3 bases, and the junction held 5 bases outside the gene matches. The CDR3 is made up of 15 amino acids.